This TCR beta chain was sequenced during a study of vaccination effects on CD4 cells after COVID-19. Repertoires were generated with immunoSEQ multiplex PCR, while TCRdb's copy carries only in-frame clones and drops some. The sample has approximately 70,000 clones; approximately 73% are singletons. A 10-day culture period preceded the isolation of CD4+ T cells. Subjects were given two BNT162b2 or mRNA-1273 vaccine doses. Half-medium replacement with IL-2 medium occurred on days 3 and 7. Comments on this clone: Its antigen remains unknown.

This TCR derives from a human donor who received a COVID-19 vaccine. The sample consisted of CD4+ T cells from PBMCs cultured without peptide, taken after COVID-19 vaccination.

CDR3 in amino acids: CATSRFDSGWAFF. CDR3 in DNA: TGTGCCACCAGCAGATTTGACTCGGGGTGGGCTTTCTTT. The chain has TRBV15 and TRBJ1-1, with D hard to call. V was cut by 2 bases and J by 11 bases, with 15 bases left in between. This CDR3 has 13 amino acids. CDR1 LNHNV and CDR2 YYDKDF come from the germline V gene (reference sequence).